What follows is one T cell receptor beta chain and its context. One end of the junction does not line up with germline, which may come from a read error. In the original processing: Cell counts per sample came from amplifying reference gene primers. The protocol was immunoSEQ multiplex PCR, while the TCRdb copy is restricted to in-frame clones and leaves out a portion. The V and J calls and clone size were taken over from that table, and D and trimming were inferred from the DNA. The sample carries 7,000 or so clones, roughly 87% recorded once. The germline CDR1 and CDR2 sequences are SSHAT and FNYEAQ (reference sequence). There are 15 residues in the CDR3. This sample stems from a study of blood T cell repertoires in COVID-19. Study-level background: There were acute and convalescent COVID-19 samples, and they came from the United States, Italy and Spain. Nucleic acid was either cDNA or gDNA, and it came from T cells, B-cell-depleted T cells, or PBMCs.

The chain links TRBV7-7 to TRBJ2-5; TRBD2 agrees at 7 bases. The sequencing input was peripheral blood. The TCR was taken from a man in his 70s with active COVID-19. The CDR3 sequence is CASSSGRVFQETQYF. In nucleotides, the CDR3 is TGTGCTAGCAGCTCAGGGAGGGTATTCCAAGAGACCCAGTACTTC.